One sample yielded the 5 T cell receptor beta chains listed below, sequenced in a study of cytomegalovirus exposure and HLA in healthy donors. PCR primers comprised 60 Vbeta and 13 Jbeta primers. Profiled with immunoSEQ multiplex PCR; TCRdb holds only in-frame clones, not every one. This table holds about 120,000 clones, around 77% found once. Sequences were obtained from PBMCs. These receptors came from a man aged 18 to 35 in good health and CMV-seropositive.

The sample holds one count of this clone. The chain carries TRBV5-4 and TRBJ1-1; 8 bases line up with TRBD1. CDR1 is SGHNT and CDR2 is YYREEE in the germline V gene (reference sequence). V trimming: 0 bases; J trimming: 5 bases; junction bases outside the gene matches: 9. This CDR3 has 16 residues. Written as DNA, the CDR3 is TGTGCCAGCAGCTTGGAAAGGACAGGGACCGGGACTGAAGCTTTCTTT. This encodes CASSLERTGTGTEAFF.

V and J are TRBV5-6 and TRBJ2-1; perhaps TRBD1 as D (6 bases). CDR1 SGHDT and CDR2 YYEEEE come from the germline V gene. V lost 0 bases and J 0 bases, leaving 16 bases between the germline ends. CDR3 length equals 18 residues. The CDR3 spells CASSLAPSDSSSYNEQFF. The DNA for the CDR3 is TGTGCCAGCAGCTTGGCGCCTTCGGACAGCAGCTCCTACAATGAGCAGTTCTTC.

Regarding this clone: Additional DNA sequences in this sample encode the identical CDR3. The chain couples TRBV5-1 to TRBJ2-4, with TRBD2 matching 13 bases. The J segment lost 6 bases and the V segment lost 2 bases, leaving 2 bases of the junction unmatched. CDR3 size: 15 residues. Germline V gene lookup returns CDR1 SGHRS and CDR2 YFSETQ. CDR3 loop: CASSLLAGGLNIQYF. The CDR3 bases are TGCGCCAGCAGCTTACTAGCGGGGGGGTTAAACATTCAGTACTTC.

The V call is TRBV5-4, the J call TRBJ2-1; 13 bases agree with TRBD2. The V and J ends lost 0 bases and 0 bases, in that order; junction bases with no gene match: 0. Germline values: CDR1 SGHNT, CDR2 YYREEE (reference sequence). This CDR3 contains 17 residues. The CDR3 sequence: CASSLGTSGSSYNEQFF. The CDR3 DNA follows: TGTGCCAGCAGCTTGGGGACTAGCGGGAGCTCCTACAATGAGCAGTTCTTC.

V gene TRBV9 combines with J gene TRBJ2-2; possibly TRBD2 for D (5 bases). CDR1 SGDLS and CDR2 YYNGEE come from the germline V gene. The germline V and J ends were trimmed by 3 bases and 2 bases, with 11 bases remaining between them. CDR3 length equals 15 residues. For the CDR3, the DNA is TGTGCCAGCAGCGCTAGGACTCCCAACACCGGGGAGCTGTTTTTT. Residues: CASSARTPNTGELFF.